This T cell receptor (beta chain) was recovered during a study of PD-L1 blockade in urothelial cancer (dated by TCRdb to about 2017). Some background on the complete study: Therapy was started around 2014 for all patients, and atezolizumab 1,200 mg was administered intravenously every 3 weeks. About 85% of the 29 patients were males with bladder-origin urothelial cancer, and about 60% of the 29 reported a prior smoking history. An ECOG performance status of 0 or 1 was recorded for the patients, and 0 to 3 prior chemotherapy regimens had been received by the patients. Blood samples were analyzed at 3 weeks after treatment start (second dose) and at 6 weeks after treatment start. Blood samples gave median yields of roughly 150,000 T cells and over 80,000 unique TCRs, along with a median clonality of roughly 0.08. Somatic, immune and clinical correlates of response to PD-L1 blockade with atezolizumab in urothelial cancer were the focus of an exploratory multi-omic analysis. Pretreatment tumor samples, along with matched peripheral blood collected serially before and after atezolizumab treatment, underwent TCR sequencing. Progression-free survival longer than 6 months counted as durable clinical benefit, and TCR features were additionally tested against both progression-free and overall survival. In the same patients, pretreatment tumors underwent whole exome sequencing and RNA sequencing in addition to TCR sequencing. Durable clinical benefit was achieved by nine patients but not by the remaining 20. Pretreatment blood TCR-seq was available for twenty-nine patients, at least one posttreatment blood collection was obtained for around 24 patients, and tumor TCR-seq was available for around 24 patients.

Trimming leaves V shorter by 0 bases and J shorter by 2 bases, with the junction holding 2 bases beyond the gene matches. The CDR1 and CDR2 encoded by the germline V gene are MRHNA and SNTAGT. The CDR3 measures 16 amino acids from cysteine to phenylalanine. The kept DNA is CDR3 alone, 48 bases in frame from the first base. To estimate absolute template abundance from read counts, synthetic TCR analog templates were spiked into each PCR. TCRbeta CDR3 regions were amplified from genomic DNA with bias-controlled V and J gene primers using the immunoSEQ assay. Sequencing of rearranged TCRbeta segments was done at approximately 20X coverage. The study's own analysis went as follows. Sequencing errors were corrected by clustering, and CDR3s were annotated against IMGT so that V, D and J genes could be assigned. Downstream analyses used only productive TCRbeta rearrangements and left out out-of-frame or stop-codon sequences. Clonality was calculated as one minus the Shannon entropy normalized by the log of the number of unique productive sequences. Clones differing between time points or between blood and tumor were identified using Fisher's exact test with Benjamini-Hochberg correction, with an adjusted p below 0.01 applied as the threshold. The immuneACCESS repertoire file appears here via TCRdb, limited to in-frame rearrangements. These files lack a portion of the clones; in checked studies, under half of the deficit traces to unresolved V genes, and the cause of the others is not known. V and J calls and clone size are those listed in that table; D and trimming were worked out from the DNA. The sample table shows 85,000 to 90,000 clones, and about 83% are seen once. 14% of the sample lies in the top ten.

A remark on this clone: It has no known antigen specificity. No much larger clone is present one base from it, and per-base qualities are unavailable.

Overall study outcomes, separate from this receptor: Improved progression-free and overall survival was found to be associated with pretreatment peripheral blood TCR clonality below the median. Because the sample size was small (n ≈ 30) and many exploratory analyses were performed, the results are intended to be hypothesis-generating. Greater expansion of tumor-associated TCR clones in peripheral blood 3 weeks after the start of treatment was observed in patients with durable benefit (n ≈ 22, p = 0.022).

Explained via the paper, the time point label denotes: pretreatment peripheral blood. The cohort comprised 30 or so patients with locally advanced or metastatic urothelial carcinoma treated at Memorial Sloan Kettering on a trial protocol. Peripheral blood mononuclear cells were collected from each patient pretreatment and during treatment, giving between 1 and 8 total time points per patient. The Qiagen DNeasy Blood extraction kit was used to purify genomic DNA from total PBMCs and tumor samples. PBMCs were collected pretreatment and during treatment and were isolated and stored as previously described.

The input for sequencing was PBMCs, taken around atezolizumab (anti-PD-L1) treatment. The chain is encoded by TRBV6-4 joined to TRBJ2-3, and 10 bases in between align with TRBD2. The clonotype originates from a man in his sixties with urothelial cancer. In nucleotide form, the sequence is TGTGCCAGCAGTGACTCGCTAGCGGGGGACACAGATACGCAGTATTTT. The resulting protein is CASSDSLAGDTDTQYF.